These T cell receptor beta chains were read from a single sample in a study of shared clonotypes between healthy human individuals. Measured with immunoSEQ multiplex PCR; TCRdb has only the in-frame clones, and not every one. The table records approximately 1.9 million clones, roughly 95% of them present only once. The material sequenced was naive CD8+ T cells from PBMCs. These receptors came from a man aged 18-30 years in good health. Some clones in this sample may be carry-over from other donors' samples. Each CDR3 is given with its conserved first and last residue.

j_gene	v_gene	CDR3aa
TRBJ1-4	TRBV15	CATNRGANEKLFF
TRBJ1-2	TRBV19	CASSISFSRRTAFNYGYTF
TRBJ2-1	TRBV7-2	CASSLGGGQYNEQFF
TRBJ2-3	TRBV27	CASSFFSPRDTQYF
TRBJ2-7	TRBV4-3	CASSQGPGSTYEQYF
TRBJ1-3	TRBV28	CASRPLDRLAGNTIYF
TRBJ2-1	TRBV5-6	CASSFFPREYNEQFF
TRBJ2-7	TRBV28	CASSTRTSGLPYEQYF
TRBJ1-5	TRBV11-2	CASSQTGDSNQPQHF
TRBJ1-6	TRBV7-8	CASSSGQDNSPLHF
TRBJ2-7	TRBV9	CASSVDGETYEQYF
TRBJ1-5	TRBV27	CASSPLPPGRTNQPQHF
TRBJ2-7	TRBV6-1	CASSEGPAASGYEQYF
TRBJ2-1	TRBV7-9	CASSLDSLGGSYNEQFF
TRBJ2-1	TRBV19	CASSGRASYNEQFF
TRBJ2-5	TRBV27	CASSLVGPQETQYF
TRBJ2-7	TRBV11-2	CASSPFQREQYF
TRBJ1-1	TRBV19	CASSGRGQSAF
TRBJ2-3	TRBV27	CASSTRDRGTFMSDTQYF
TRBJ2-7	TRBV9	CASSPGTGYYEQYF
TRBJ2-2	TRBV27	CASNPAGGTGELFF
TRBJ2-4	TRBV12-2	CASRLREWIAKNIQYF
TRBJ2-7	TRBV25-1	CASSQRHTYEQYF
TRBJ2-1	TRBV11-1	CASSLGDTGNEQFF
TRBJ2-7	TRBV7-8	CASSLVGQGYSRWYEQYF
TRBJ2-1	TRBV7-8	CASSLTSSYNEQFF
TRBJ2-7	TRBV7-3	CASRDLGSGYEQYF
TRBJ1-2	TRBV19	CASTPSRRIYGYTF
TRBJ2-1	TRBV19	CASSMVLARNYNEQFF
TRBJ1-6	TRBV4-1	CASGGRVRDDSPLHF
TRBJ2-7	TRBV5-1	CASSFTGASEQYF
TRBJ2-5	TRBV5-1	CASRGGLAAQETQYF
TRBJ1-2	TRBV6-5	CASSYSEGLNYGYTF
TRBJ1-1	TRBV27	CASSSRTGRSTEAFF